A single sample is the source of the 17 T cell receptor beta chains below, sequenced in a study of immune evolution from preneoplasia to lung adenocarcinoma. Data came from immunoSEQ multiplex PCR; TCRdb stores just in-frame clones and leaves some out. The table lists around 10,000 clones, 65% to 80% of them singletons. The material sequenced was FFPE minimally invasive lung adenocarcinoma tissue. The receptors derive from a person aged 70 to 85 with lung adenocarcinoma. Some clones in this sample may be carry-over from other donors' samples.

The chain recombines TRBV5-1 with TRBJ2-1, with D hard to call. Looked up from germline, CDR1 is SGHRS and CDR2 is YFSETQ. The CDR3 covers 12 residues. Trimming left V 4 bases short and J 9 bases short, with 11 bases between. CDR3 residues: CASSPGRGEQFF. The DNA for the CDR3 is TGCGCCAGCAGCCCGGGCCGCGGTGAGCAGTTCTTC.

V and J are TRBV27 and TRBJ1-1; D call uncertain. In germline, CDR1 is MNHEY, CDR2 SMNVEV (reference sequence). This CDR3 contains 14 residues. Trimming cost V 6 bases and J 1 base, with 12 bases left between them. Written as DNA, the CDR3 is TGTGCCAGCAGCCCGAGGGTTACGAACACTGAAGCTTTCTTT. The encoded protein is CASSPRVTNTEAFF.

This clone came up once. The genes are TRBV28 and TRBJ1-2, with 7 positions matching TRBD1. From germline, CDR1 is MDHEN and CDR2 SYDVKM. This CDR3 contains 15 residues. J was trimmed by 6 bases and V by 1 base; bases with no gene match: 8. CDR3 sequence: CASSLYQETGNGYTF. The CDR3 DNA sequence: TGTGCCAGCAGTTTATATCAGGAGACAGGGAATGGCTACACCTTC.

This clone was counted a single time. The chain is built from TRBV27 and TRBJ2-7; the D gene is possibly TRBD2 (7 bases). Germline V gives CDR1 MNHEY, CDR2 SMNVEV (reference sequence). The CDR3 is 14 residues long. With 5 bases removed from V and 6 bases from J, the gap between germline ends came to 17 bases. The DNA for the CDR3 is TGTGCCAGCAGTCCCTTGGGGGGGGGCCGCGAGCAGTACTTC. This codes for CASSPLGGGREQYF.

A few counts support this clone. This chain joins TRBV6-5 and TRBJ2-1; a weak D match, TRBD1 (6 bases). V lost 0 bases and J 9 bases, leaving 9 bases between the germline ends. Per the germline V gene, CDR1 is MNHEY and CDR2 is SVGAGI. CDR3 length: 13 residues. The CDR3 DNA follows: TGTGCCAGCAGTTACTCCTCAGGGGCTGAGCAGTTCTTC. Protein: CASSYSSGAEQFF.

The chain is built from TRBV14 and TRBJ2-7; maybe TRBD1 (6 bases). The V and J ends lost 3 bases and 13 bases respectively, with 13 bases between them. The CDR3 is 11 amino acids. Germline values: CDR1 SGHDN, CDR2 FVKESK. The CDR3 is CASSHQDRPYF. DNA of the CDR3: TGTGCCAGCAGCCATCAGGACAGACCCTACTTC.

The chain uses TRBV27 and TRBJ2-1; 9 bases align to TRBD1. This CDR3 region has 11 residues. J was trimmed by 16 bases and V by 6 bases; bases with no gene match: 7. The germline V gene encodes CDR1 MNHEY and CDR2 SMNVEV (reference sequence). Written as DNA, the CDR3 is TGTGCCAGCAGGTCAGGGACAGGGATATTCTTC. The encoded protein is CASRSGTGIFF.

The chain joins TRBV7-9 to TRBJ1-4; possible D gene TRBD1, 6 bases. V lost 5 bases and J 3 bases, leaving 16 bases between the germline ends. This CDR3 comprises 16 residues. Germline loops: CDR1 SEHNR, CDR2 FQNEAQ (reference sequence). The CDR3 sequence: CASSPVRGTSNEKLFF. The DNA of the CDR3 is TGTGCCAGCAGCCCGGTTCGCGGGACATCTAATGAAAAACTGTTTTTT.

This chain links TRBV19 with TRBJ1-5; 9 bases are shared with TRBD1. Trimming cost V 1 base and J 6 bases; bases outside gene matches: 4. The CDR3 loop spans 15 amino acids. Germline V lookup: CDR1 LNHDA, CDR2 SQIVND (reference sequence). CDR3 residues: CASSIAGTGSQPQHF. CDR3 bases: TGTGCCAGTAGTATAGCCGGGACAGGGAGTCAGCCCCAGCATTTT.

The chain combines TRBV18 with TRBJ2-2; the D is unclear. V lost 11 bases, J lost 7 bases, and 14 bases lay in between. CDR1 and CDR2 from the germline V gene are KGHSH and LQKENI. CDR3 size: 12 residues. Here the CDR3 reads CAGAGTIGELFF. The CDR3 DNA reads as TGTGCCGGAGCAGGTACTATCGGGGAGCTGTTTTTT.

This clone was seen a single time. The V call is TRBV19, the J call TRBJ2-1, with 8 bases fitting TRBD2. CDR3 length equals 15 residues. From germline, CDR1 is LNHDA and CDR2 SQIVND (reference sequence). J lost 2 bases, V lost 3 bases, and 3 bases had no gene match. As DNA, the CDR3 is TGTGCCAGTAGTATGGGTAGCGGGGCCTACAATGAGCAGTTCTTC. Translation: CASSMGSGAYNEQFF.

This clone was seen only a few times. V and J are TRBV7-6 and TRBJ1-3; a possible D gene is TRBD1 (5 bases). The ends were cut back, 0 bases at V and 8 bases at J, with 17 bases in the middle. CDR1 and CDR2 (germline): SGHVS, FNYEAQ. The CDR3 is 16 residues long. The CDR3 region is CASSLAGTQERDTIYF. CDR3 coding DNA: TGTGCCAGCAGCTTAGCGGGGACTCAGGAGAGGGACACCATATATTTT. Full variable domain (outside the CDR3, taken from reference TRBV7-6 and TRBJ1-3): GAGVSQSPRYKVTKRGQDVALRCDPISGHVSLYWYRQALGQGPEFLTYFNYEAQQDKSGLPNDRFSAERPEGSISTLTIQRTEQRDSAMYRCASSLAGTQERDTIYFGEGSWLTVV.

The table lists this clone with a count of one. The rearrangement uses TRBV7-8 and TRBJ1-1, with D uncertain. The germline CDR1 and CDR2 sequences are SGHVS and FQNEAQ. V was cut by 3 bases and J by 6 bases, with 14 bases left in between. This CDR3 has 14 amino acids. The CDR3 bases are TGTGCCAGCAGCTTGCCCCAGAAGTACGCTGAAGCTTTCTTT. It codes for CASSLPQKYAEAFF.

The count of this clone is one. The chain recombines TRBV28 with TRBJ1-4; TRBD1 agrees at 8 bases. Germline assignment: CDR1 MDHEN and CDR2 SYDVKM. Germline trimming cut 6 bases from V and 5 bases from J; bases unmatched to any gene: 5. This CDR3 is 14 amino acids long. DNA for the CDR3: TGTGCCAGCAGCCCTACAGGGGGAAATGAAAAACTGTTTTTT. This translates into CASSPTGGNEKLFF.

The CDR3 bases are TGTGCCAGCAGCGGTACGACAGGGGATACTGAAGCTTTCTTT. This translates into CASSGTTGDTEAFF. The rearrangement joins TRBV7-9 to TRBJ1-1; 8 bases line up with TRBD1. Germline V gene sequence: CDR1 SEHNR, CDR2 FQNEAQ (reference sequence). The trim removed 5 bases at V and 5 bases at J, leaving 7 bases unmatched. CDR3 length: 14 amino acids.

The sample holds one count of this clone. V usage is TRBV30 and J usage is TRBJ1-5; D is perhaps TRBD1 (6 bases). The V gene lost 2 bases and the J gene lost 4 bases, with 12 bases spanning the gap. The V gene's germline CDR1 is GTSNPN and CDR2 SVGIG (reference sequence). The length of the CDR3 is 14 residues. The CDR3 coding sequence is TGTGCCTGGAGTCCCGAGGGGGGAAATCAGCCCCAGCATTTT. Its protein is CAWSPEGGNQPQHF.

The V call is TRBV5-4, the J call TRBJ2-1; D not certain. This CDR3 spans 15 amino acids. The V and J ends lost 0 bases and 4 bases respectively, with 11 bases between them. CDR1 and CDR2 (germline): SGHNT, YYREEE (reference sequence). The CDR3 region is CASSLVGQVYNEQFF. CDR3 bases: TGTGCCAGCAGCTTGGTTGGTCAGGTGTACAATGAGCAGTTCTTC.